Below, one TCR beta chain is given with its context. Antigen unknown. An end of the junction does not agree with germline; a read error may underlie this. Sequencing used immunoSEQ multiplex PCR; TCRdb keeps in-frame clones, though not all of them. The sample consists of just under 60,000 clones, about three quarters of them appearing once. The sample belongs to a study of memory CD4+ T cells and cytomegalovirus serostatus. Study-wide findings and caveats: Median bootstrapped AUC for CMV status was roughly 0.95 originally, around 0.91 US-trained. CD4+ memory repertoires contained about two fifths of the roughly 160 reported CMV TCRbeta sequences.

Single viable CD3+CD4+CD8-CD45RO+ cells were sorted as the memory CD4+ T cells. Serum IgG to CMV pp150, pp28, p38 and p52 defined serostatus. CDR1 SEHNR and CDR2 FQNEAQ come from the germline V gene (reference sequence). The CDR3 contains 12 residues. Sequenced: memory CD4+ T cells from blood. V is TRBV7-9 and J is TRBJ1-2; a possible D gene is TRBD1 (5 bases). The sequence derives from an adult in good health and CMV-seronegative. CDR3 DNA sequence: TGTGCCAGCAGCCCTGGGACTTATGGCGACACCTTC. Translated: CASSPGTYGDTF.